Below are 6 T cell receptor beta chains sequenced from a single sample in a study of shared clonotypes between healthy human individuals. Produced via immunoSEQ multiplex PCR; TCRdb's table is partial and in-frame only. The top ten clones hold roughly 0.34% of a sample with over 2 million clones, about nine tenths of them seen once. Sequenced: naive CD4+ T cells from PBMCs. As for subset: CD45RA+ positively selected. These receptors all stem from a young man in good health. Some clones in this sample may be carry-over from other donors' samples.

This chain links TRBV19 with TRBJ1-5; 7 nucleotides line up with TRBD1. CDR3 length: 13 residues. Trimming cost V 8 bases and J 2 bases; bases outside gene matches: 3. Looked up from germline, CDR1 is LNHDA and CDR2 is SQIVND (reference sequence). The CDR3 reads CASDRDGNQPQHF. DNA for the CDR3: TGTGCCAGTGACAGGGATGGCAATCAGCCCCAGCATTTT.

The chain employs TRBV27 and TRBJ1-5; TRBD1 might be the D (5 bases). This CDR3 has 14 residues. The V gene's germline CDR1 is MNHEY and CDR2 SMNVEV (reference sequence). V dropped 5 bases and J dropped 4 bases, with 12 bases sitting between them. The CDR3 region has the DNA TGTGCCAGCAGTCCGGGACGGTGGAATCAGCCCCAGCATTTT. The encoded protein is CASSPGRWNQPQHF.

CDR3 DNA sequence: TGTGCCAGCAGCAGCCGGACAGGGGCGACTGAAGCTTTCTTT. Translating gives CASSSRTGATEAFF. The genes are TRBV9 and TRBJ1-1; the match to TRBD1 covers 9 bases. With 4 bases clipped from V and 5 bases from J, the junction kept 6 bases outside the gene matches. The CDR3 is 14 residues long. The germline CDR1 and CDR2 sequences are SGDLS and YYNGEE.

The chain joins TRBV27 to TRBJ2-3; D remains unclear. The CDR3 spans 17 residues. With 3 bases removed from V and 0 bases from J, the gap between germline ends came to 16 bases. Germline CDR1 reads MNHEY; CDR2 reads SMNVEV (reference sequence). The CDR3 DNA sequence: TGTGCCAGCAGTTTGCTCGCGGTATCTTTTAGCACAGATACGCAGTATTTT. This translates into CASSLLAVSFSTDTQYF.

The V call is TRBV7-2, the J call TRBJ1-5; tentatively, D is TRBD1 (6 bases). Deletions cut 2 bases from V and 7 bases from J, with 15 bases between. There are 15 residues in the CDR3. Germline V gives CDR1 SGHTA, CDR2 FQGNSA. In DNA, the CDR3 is TGTGCCAGCAGCTTATCGGACAGTTTTTGGCAGCCCCAGCATTTT. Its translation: CASSLSDSFWQPQHF.

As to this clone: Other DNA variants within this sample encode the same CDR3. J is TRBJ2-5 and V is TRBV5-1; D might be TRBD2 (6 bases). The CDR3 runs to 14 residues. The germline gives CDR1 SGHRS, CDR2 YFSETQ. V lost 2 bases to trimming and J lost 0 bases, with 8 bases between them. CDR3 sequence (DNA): TGCGCCAGCAGCTTAGGCGGGGACCAAGAGACCCAGTACTTC. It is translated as CASSLGGDQETQYF.